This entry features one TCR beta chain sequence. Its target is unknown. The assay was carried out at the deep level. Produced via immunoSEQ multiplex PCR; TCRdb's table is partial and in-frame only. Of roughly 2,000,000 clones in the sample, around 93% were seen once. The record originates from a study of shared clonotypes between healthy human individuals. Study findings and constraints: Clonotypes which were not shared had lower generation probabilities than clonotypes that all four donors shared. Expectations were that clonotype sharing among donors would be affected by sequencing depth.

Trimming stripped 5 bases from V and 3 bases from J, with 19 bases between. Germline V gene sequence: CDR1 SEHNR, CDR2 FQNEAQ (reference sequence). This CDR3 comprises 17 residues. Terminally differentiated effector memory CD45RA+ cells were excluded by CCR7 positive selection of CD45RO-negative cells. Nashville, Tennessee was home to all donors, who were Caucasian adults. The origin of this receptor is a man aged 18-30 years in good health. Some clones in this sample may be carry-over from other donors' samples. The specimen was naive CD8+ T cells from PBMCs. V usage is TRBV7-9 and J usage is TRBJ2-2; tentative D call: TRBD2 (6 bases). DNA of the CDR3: TGTGCCAGCAGCGGGCGTTTGGGGGGAGCGGACACCGGGGAGCTGTTTTTT. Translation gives CASSGRLGGADTGELFF.